The 26 T cell receptor beta chains below come from one sample, sequenced in a study of glioma-infiltrating T cells after dendritic cell vaccination. Clones were read by immunoSEQ multiplex PCR, and TCRdb kept only the in-frame ones, dropping some. The table shows about 90,000 clones, with around four fifths occurring only once. Noted time point: after dendritic cell vaccination, including at tumor progression/relapse. The source was blood, collected after dendritic cell vaccination. All receptors come from a human donor with glioblastoma.

A note on this clone: One junction end does not reproduce the germline sequence, and a read error may be involved. The chain carries TRBV27 and TRBJ2-5; D unclear. Germline V CDR1 and CDR2: MNHEY, SMNVEV (reference sequence). The CDR3 spans 13 residues. The CDR3 DNA is TGTGCCAGCAGTTTAGAAAATGGAGAGACCCAGCACTTC. Its protein product is CASSLENGETQHF.

V is TRBV19 and J is TRBJ1-5, with 10 bases lining up with TRBD1. This CDR3 is 16 amino acids long. V trimming: 5 bases; J trimming: 4 bases; junction bases outside the gene matches: 8. From germline, CDR1 is LNHDA and CDR2 SQIVND (reference sequence). CDR3 sequence (DNA): TGTGCCAGTAGTCCTTGGGACAGGGGTGAAAATCAGCCCCAGCATTTT. It yields the protein CASSPWDRGENQPQHF.

This chain uses TRBV5-1 with TRBJ1-2, with TRBD1 matching 11 bases. The CDR3 spans 15 residues. Unmatched junction bases numbered 9, after V lost 4 bases and J lost 7 bases. In germline, CDR1 is SGHRS, CDR2 YFSETQ. CDR3 in DNA: TGCGCCAGCAGCCCGGGACAGGGGGAAAATAGTGGCTACACCTTC. Residues: CASSPGQGENSGYTF.

The chain is built from TRBV6-5 and TRBJ1-5; the D is unclear. This CDR3 has 15 residues. The V end lost 0 bases, the J end lost 7 bases, and 13 bases lay between the germline ends. Germline V gene data show CDR1 as MNHEY and CDR2 as SVGAGI. The chain's CDR3 is CASSYSQGSGQPQHF. DNA of the CDR3: TGTGCCAGCAGTTACTCGCAAGGGAGTGGGCAGCCCCAGCATTTT.

CDR3 in DNA: TGTGCCAGCAGCTATAGCGGGGGGGCCTTCAATGAGCAGTTCTTC. Protein product: CASSYSGGAFNEQFF. This chain uses TRBV7-2 with TRBJ2-1; 11 bases line up with TRBD2. The CDR3 contains 15 residues. Germline trimming cut 4 bases from V and 6 bases from J; bases unmatched to any gene: 5. CDR1 and CDR2 from the germline V gene are SGHTA and FQGNSA. The full variable domain, in which reference TRBV7-2 and TRBJ2-1 provide the parts outside the CDR3, is GAGVSQSPSNKVTEKGKDVELRCDPISGHTALYWYRQSLGQGLEFLIYFQGNSAPDKSGLPSDRFSAERTGGSVSTLTIQRTQQEDSAVYLCASSYSGGAFNEQFFGPGTRLTVL.

The chain recombines TRBV9 with TRBJ1-2; D not certain. CDR3 length: 16 amino acids. Germline V lookup: CDR1 SGDLS, CDR2 YYNGEE. With 4 bases removed from V and 0 bases from J, the gap between germline ends came to 16 bases. CDR3 protein: CASSRYQHRTNYGYTF. In nucleotides, the CDR3 is TGTGCCAGCAGCAGATATCAACACAGAACTAACTATGGCTACACCTTC.

The chain couples TRBV19 to TRBJ2-3; 8 bases match TRBD2. V was clipped by 4 bases and J by 6 bases; unmatched bases: 12. This CDR3 comprises 16 residues. The germline CDR1 and CDR2 sequences are LNHDA and SQIVND (reference sequence). The CDR3 sequence is CASSTDFPGGHDTQYF. The CDR3 coding sequence is TGTGCCAGTAGTACTGATTTCCCGGGGGGGCATGATACGCAGTATTTT.

The chain joins TRBV7-9 to TRBJ2-7; 7 bases match TRBD1. The CDR3 is 15 amino acids. Losses at the gene ends were 4 bases for V and 3 bases for J; bases not matched to a gene: 9. Per germline, CDR1 SEHNR and CDR2 FQNEAQ (reference sequence). DNA of the CDR3: TGTGCCAGCAGCTCCTCCCTAGGGGGCTTCTACGAGCAGTACTTC. This gives the protein CASSSSLGGFYEQYF. Complete variable domain (other parts from reference TRBV7-9 and TRBJ2-7): DTGVSQNPRHKITKRGQNVTFRCDPISEHNRLYWYRQTLGQGPEFLTYFQNEAQLEKSRLLSDRFSAERPKGSFSTLEIQRTEQGDSAMYLCASSSSLGGFYEQYFGPGTRLTVT.

The chain has TRBV19 and TRBJ2-4; 8 nucleotides agree with TRBD1. Trimming cost V 3 bases and J 14 bases; bases outside gene matches: 3. The CDR3 extends over 11 amino acids. The germline V gene has CDR1 LNHDA and CDR2 SQIVND (reference sequence). For the CDR3, the DNA is TGTGCCAGTAGTATCTCGGGACAGGAGTACTTC. Protein sequence: CASSISGQEYF.

The CDR3 DNA follows: TGTGCCAGCAGCTTGCTTGAGTACGGGGGGGAGTCCCATGAGCAGTTCTTC. Translation: CASSLLEYGGESHEQFF. This chain links TRBV13 with TRBJ2-1, with 8 bases fitting TRBD2. Trimming at V came to 3 bases and at J to 8 bases, leaving 15 bases not matched to a gene. From germline, CDR1 is PRHDT and CDR2 FYEKMQ (reference sequence). This CDR3 region has 17 residues.

V gene TRBV5-1 combines with J gene TRBJ1-6, with D unresolved. Trimming pared 0 bases from V and 7 bases from J, leaving 5 bases between. The CDR3 spans 13 residues. CDR1 and CDR2 (germline): SGHRS, YFSETQ. The DNA of the CDR3 is TGCGCCAGCAGCTTGGAGGAGAATTCACCCCTCCACTTT. It specifies CASSLEENSPLHF.

This clone was observed a few times. The chain is built from TRBV5-6 and TRBJ2-7; possibly TRBD2 for D (5 bases). Trimming removed 4 bases at V and 1 base at J, with 15 bases between. This CDR3 region has 15 residues. Germline loops: CDR1 SGHDT, CDR2 YYEEEE. CDR3 protein: CASSTDFSPSYEQYF. DNA for the CDR3: TGTGCCAGCAGCACGGACTTCTCCCCTTCCTACGAGCAGTACTTC.

The J gene is TRBJ2-4, the V gene TRBV7-8; 10 bases are shared with TRBD1. V gave up 4 bases and J gave up 6 bases; unmatched junction bases: 3. The CDR3 loop spans 14 amino acids. Per germline, CDR1 SGHVS and CDR2 FQNEAQ. This CDR3 reads CASSSGDRGNIQYF. In DNA form, the CDR3 reads TGTGCCAGCAGCTCAGGGGACAGGGGAAACATTCAGTACTTC.

V usage is TRBV29-1 and J usage is TRBJ2-7, with 8 bases identical to TRBD2. Germline assignment: CDR1 SQVTM and CDR2 ANQGSEA. The ends lost 0 bases at V and 3 bases at J; junction bases unmatched: 1. The CDR3 has 13 residues. The DNA of the CDR3 is TGCAGCGTTGAAGAGAGCGGGGGCTACGAGCAGTACTTC. This codes for CSVEESGGYEQYF.

The V and J genes are TRBV7-9 and TRBJ2-5; 7 bases map to TRBD2. V trimming: 1 base; J trimming: 0 bases; junction bases outside the gene matches: 2. CDR1 SEHNR and CDR2 FQNEAQ come from the germline V gene (reference sequence). The CDR3 loop spans 15 amino acids. The CDR3 coding sequence is TGTGCCAGCAGCTTAGGGGGGGGGTACCAAGAGACCCAGTACTTC. It codes for CASSLGGGYQETQYF.

As concerns this clone: One end of the junction does not line up with germline, which may come from a read error. The chain recombines TRBV7-2 with TRBJ2-5; the D is unclear. The CDR3 spans 11 residues. CDR1 and CDR2 from the germline V gene are SGHTA and FQGNSA. CDR3 bases: TGTGCCAGCAGCTTAGACCTTACTTGTCACTTC. Translated, it gives CASSLDLTCHF.

This sequence joins TRBV15 and TRBJ2-1, with D uncertain. The CDR3 runs to 13 residues. Deletions cut 3 bases from V and 10 bases from J, with 13 bases between. Germline V lookup: CDR1 LNHNV, CDR2 YYDKDF (reference sequence). CDR3 bases: TGTGCCACCAGCAGCGGAACTACACCCGAGCAGTTCTTC. Protein product: CATSSGTTPEQFF.

V and J are TRBV5-8 and TRBJ2-5; 8 nucleotides line up with TRBD1. CDR3 size: 14 residues. Germline V CDR1 and CDR2: SGHTS, YDEGEE. The J segment lost 2 bases and the V segment lost 1 base, leaving 1 base of the junction unmatched. CDR3: CASSLWTGQETQYF. The CDR3 DNA reads as TGTGCCAGCAGCTTGTGGACAGGGCAAGAGACCCAGTACTTC.

Remarks on this clone: The sample carries other DNA sequences with the same CDR3. The chain employs TRBV28 and TRBJ1-2; TRBD1 matches at 7 bases. The V gene's germline CDR1 is MDHEN and CDR2 SYDVKM. V was pared by 9 bases and J by 8 bases, with 9 bases of the junction left unmatched. The CDR3 is 12 residues long. The CDR3 nucleotides read TGTGCCAGTCCACAGGGGATGTACGGCTACACCTTC. Translation gives CASPQGMYGYTF.

On this clone itself: Other DNA sequences from this sample encode an identical CDR3 as well. The chain combines TRBV2 with TRBJ2-7, with 9 bases lining up with TRBD2. CDR1 and CDR2 (germline): SNHLY, FYNNEI. V was pared by 10 bases and J by 2 bases, with 9 bases of the junction left unmatched. The CDR3 has 14 residues. The CDR3 here is CAISRERGAYEQYF. CDR3 nucleotides: TGTGCCATCTCACGGGAGCGGGGGGCCTACGAGCAGTACTTC.

The V gene is TRBV7-8, the J gene TRBJ2-1; 15 bases agree with TRBD2. J gave up 6 bases and V 5 bases, and 2 bases lay outside the gene matches. There are 15 residues in the CDR3. The germline gives CDR1 SGHVS, CDR2 FQNEAQ. As DNA, the CDR3 is TGTGCCAGCAGCGGACTAGCGGGGGGGCCCAATGAGCAGTTCTTC. Amino acid sequence: CASSGLAGGPNEQFF.

This sequence joins TRBV5-6 and TRBJ2-2; 14 nucleotides align to TRBD2. The CDR3 spans 17 residues. V shed 3 bases and J 4 bases; nucleotides not matched to a gene: 5. Germline-derived CDR1 and CDR2 are SGHDT and YYEEEE. CDR3 DNA: TGTGCCAGCAGCTCTGGACTAGCGGGGGGTGGCACCGGGGAGCTGTTTTTT. As protein: CASSSGLAGGGTGELFF.

The chain joins TRBV14 to TRBJ2-1, with 7 bases fitting TRBD2. The length of the CDR3 is 16 residues. Per germline, CDR1 SGHDN and CDR2 FVKESK. Trimming cost V 4 bases and J 0 bases; bases outside gene matches: 6. The CDR3 DNA sequence: TGTGCCAGCAGCCCTAGCGGACGAAGCTCCTACAATGAGCAGTTCTTC. It codes for CASSPSGRSSYNEQFF.

This clone was detected only a few times. The chain links TRBV7-9 to TRBJ1-2; D is unclear. Germline V gives CDR1 SEHNR, CDR2 FQNEAQ (reference sequence). There are 13 residues in the CDR3. Trimming shortened V by 3 bases and J by 4 bases, and 9 bases separated the two germline ends. CDR3 nucleotides: TGTGCCAGCAGCTTGATGGCAGGCTATGGCTACACCTTC. Translating it yields CASSLMAGYGYTF.

The chain is built from TRBV19 and TRBJ1-1; no reliable D call. The V end was cut by 7 bases, the J end by 3 bases, with 6 bases between. The length of the CDR3 is 11 residues. Germline CDR1 is LNHDA and CDR2 is SQIVND (reference sequence). This CDR3 is CASNSYTEAFF. CDR3 bases: TGTGCCAGTAATTCGTACACTGAAGCTTTCTTT.

This clone was recorded a few times. The V call is TRBV7-2, the J call TRBJ1-6; D ambiguous. This CDR3 comprises 15 residues. The V and J ends lost 1 base and 10 bases respectively, with 14 bases between them. The germline gives CDR1 SGHTA, CDR2 FQGNSA. The CDR3 is CASSLGTPRNSPLHF. The CDR3 coding sequence is TGTGCCAGCAGCTTAGGGACTCCGCGTAACTCACCCCTCCACTTT.